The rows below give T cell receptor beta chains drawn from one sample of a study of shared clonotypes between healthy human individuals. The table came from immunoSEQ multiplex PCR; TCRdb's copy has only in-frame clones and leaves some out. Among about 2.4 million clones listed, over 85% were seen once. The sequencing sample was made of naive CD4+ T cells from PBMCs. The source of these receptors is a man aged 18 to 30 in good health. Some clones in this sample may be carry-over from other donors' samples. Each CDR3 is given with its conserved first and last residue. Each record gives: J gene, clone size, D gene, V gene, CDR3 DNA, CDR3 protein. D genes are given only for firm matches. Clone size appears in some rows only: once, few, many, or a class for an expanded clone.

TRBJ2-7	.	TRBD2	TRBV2	TGTGCCAGCCGCCTTGGGAGGGCGACCTACGAGCAGTACTTC	CASRLGRATYEQYF
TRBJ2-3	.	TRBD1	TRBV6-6	TGTGCCAGCAGTCCCGACAGGGTGAGCACAGATACGCAGTATTTT	CASSPDRVSTDTQYF
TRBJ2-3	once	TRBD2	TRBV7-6	TGTGCCAGCAGCTTAGTACTAGCGGGGACGGGGACGCAGTATTTT	CASSLVLAGTGTQYF
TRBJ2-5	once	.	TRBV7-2	TGTGCCAGCAGCTTAGGGCCCGGGGAAGAGACCCAGTACTTC	CASSLGPGEETQYF
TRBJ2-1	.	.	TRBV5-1	TGCGCCAGCAGCCCGGGCTTCAATGAGCAGTTCTTC	CASSPGFNEQFF
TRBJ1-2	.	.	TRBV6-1	TGTGCCAGCAGTGAACGCGGAGTCGCTAACTATGGCTACACCTTC	CASSERGVANYGYTF
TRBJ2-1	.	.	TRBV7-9	TGTGCCAGCAGCCGTACCCGGGAGTCTGATGAGCAGTTCTTC	CASSRTRESDEQFF
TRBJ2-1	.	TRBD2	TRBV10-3	TGTGCCATCAGTGAGGGCCCTAGCGGGAGCAATGAGCAGTTCTTC	CAISEGPSGSNEQFF
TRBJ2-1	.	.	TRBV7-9	TGTGCCAGCAGCCTCCCTGGGAGGGGGAATGAGCAGTTCTTC	CASSLPGRGNEQFF
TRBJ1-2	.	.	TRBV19	TGTGCCAGTAGTATAGTTGGAGGGATTGATGGCTACACCTTC	CASSIVGGIDGYTF
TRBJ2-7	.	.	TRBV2	TGTGCCAGCAAGGCCTCCCAAGAGCAGTACTTC	CASKASQEQYF
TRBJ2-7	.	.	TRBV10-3	TGTGCCATCAGTGAAGGGACATTCTACGAGCAGTACTTC	CAISEGTFYEQYF
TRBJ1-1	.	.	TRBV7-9	TGTGCCAGCAGCCCTGCCGGGGAGGCGAACACTGAAGCTTTCTTT	CASSPAGEANTEAFF
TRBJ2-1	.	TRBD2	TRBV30	TGTGCCTGGAGCCTTACTAGCGGGAGGACGGATGAGCAGTTCTTC	CAWSLTSGRTDEQFF
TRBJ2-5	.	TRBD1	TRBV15	TGTGCCACCAGCAGGTCAGGGGGCGGAGAGACCCAGTACTTC	CATSRSGGGETQYF
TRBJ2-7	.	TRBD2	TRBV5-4	TGTGCCAGCAGCGGTCCGGGACTAGCATCCTACGAGCAGTACTTC	CASSGPGLASYEQYF
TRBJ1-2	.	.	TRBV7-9	TGTGCCAGCAGCATCCTGGACAGTGCCCCCAACTATGGCTACACCTTC	CASSILDSAPNYGYTF
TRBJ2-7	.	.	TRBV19	TGTGCCAGTAGTCGGATCGGGACGGAGTCCTACGAGCAGTACTTC	CASSRIGTESYEQYF
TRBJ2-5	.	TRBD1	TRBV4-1	TGCGCCAGCAGCCAGACAGGGGGCGAAGAGACCCAGTACTTC	CASSQTGGEETQYF
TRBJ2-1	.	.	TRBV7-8	TGTGCCAGCACCCCTAGCGCCTCCGCCTACAATGAGCAGTTCTTC	CASTPSASAYNEQFF
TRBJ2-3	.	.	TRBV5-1	TGCGCCAGCAGCTACATCGGGAGTCGCGGAGATACGCAGTATTTT	CASSYIGSRGDTQYF
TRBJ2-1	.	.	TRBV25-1	TGTGCCAGCAACCCGCCGGGTAGTCTTGGCAATGAGCAGTTCTTC	CASNPPGSLGNEQFF
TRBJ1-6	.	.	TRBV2	TGTGCCAGCAGTGTGGGGGACAATTCACCCCTCCACTTT	CASSVGDNSPLHF
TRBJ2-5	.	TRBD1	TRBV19	TGTGCCAGTAGCAGGGGACAGGGGGCTTGGGAGACCCAGTACTTC	CASSRGQGAWETQYF
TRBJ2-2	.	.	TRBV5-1	TGCGCCAGCAGCTTTTCGACCCCGGGACGGAACACCGGGGAGCTGTTTTTT	CASSFSTPGRNTGELFF
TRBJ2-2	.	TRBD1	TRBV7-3	TGTGCCAGCAGCAAAGGACAGGAGAACACCGGGGAGCTGTTTTTT	CASSKGQENTGELFF
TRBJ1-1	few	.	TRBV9	TGTGCCAGCAGCGGAGGAGGGCAGGGTAACACTGAAGCTTTCTTT	CASSGGGQGNTEAFF
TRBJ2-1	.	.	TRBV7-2	TGTGCCAGCAGCTATAGTCGGTCCAATGAGCAGTTCTTC	CASSYSRSNEQFF
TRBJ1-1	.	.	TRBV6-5	TGTGCCAGCAGTTACCGATCGGTGGCTGAAGCTTTCTTT	CASSYRSVAEAFF
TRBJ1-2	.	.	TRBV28	TGTGCCAGCAAGGGTGGCTATGGCTACACCTTC	CASKGGYGYTF
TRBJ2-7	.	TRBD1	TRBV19	TGTGCCAGTAGCCCCGACAGGGGTGACTCCTACGAGCAGTACTTC	CASSPDRGDSYEQYF
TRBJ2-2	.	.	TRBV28	TGTGCCAGCAGTCGCCCGGGGGCGGCCGGGGAGCTGTTTTTT	CASSRPGAAGELFF
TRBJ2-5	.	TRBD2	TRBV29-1	TGCAGCGCTAAAGCGGGAGGGCAAGGTTCAGGGACCCAGTACTTC	CSAKAGGQGSGTQYF
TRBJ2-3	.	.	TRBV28	TGTGCCAGCAGTTTAGGAGGTGTTAGCGAGACGCAGTATTTT	CASSLGGVSETQYF
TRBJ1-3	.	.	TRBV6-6	TGTGCCAGCATAGACAAAAACACCATATATTTT	CASIDKNTIYF
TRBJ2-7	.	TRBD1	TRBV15	TGTGCCACCAGCAGGCCCGTCGGGACAGGGGTATACGAGCAGTACTTC	CATSRPVGTGVYEQYF
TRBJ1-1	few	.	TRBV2	TGTGCCAGCAGTGAAGCGGTGGGCCCTTTCTTT	CASSEAVGPFF
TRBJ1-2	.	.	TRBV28	TGTGCCAGCAACAATGCTGGGGGCGGCTATGGCTACACCTTC	CASNNAGGGYGYTF
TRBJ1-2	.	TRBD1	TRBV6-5	TGTGCCAGCAGTTTAAATTTCAGGGGGGATGGCTACACCTTC	CASSLNFRGDGYTF
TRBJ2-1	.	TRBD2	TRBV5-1	TGCGCCAGCAGCTTTTTAGCGGGAGTGCCTAATGAGCAGTTCTTC	CASSFLAGVPNEQFF
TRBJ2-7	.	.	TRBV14	TGTGCCAGCAGCCAAGATCGGGTGGGACTCTCTCGAGTGTACTTC	CASSQDRVGLSRVYF
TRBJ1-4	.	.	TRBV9	TGTGCCAGCAGCGCTGATACAGGGCGGGCTAATGAAAAACTGTTTTTT	CASSADTGRANEKLFF
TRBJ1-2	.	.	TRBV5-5	TGTGCCAGCAGCTTCGGGACGACCGAGAAAGGCTATGGCTACACCTTC	CASSFGTTEKGYGYTF
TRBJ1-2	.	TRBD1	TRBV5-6	TGTGCCAGCAGCTTCGTGCAGGGGGTAGACTATGGCTACACCTTC	CASSFVQGVDYGYTF
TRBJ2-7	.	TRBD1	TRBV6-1	TGTGCCAGCATTTCGACAGGGGGTTTGTACGAGCAGTACTTC	CASISTGGLYEQYF
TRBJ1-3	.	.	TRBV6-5	TGTGCCAGCAGTTACTCGATGGCCTCTGGAAACACCATATATTTT	CASSYSMASGNTIYF
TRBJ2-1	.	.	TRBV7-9	TGTGCCAGCAGCTTAGGGGTCGGGGGAGAGAACTACAATGAGCAGTTCTTC	CASSLGVGGENYNEQFF
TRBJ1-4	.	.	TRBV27	TGTGCCAGCAGTTTTACAGGGAGGGAAAAACTGTTTTTT	CASSFTGREKLFF
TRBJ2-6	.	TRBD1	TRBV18	TGTGCCAGCTCACCTGGACAGGGATCGTCTGGGGCCAACGTCCTGACTTTC	CASSPGQGSSGANVLTF